This TCR beta chain was captured in a study of blood T cell repertoires in COVID-19. Whole-study context: Acute and convalescent COVID-19 samples came from the United States, Italy and Spain.

This CDR3 spans 16 amino acids. The V and J ends lost 4 bases and 5 bases, in that order; junction bases with no gene match: 6. Per the germline V gene, CDR1 is SGHRS and CDR2 is YFSETQ. Original data processing: Cell counts per sample came from amplifying reference gene primers. Assay: immunoSEQ multiplex PCR; the TCRdb copy retains only in-frame clones and omits some. The V and J calls and the clone size are those of that table, but D and trimming were determined from the DNA. The data show about 280,000 clones, approximately 86% seen once. The sample was peripheral blood. The V and J genes are TRBV5-1 and TRBJ2-2, with 12 bases that match TRBD2. This TCR came from a woman aged 25 to 45 who had recovered from COVID-19. The CDR3 region has the DNA TGCGCCAGCAGCCGACTAGCGGGAGAGAGAACCGGGGAGCTGTTTTTT. Translated, it gives CASSRLAGERTGELFF.